This T cell receptor (beta chain) is drawn from a study of spatial heterogeneity in lung cancer. In the study overall: The cohort: around 77 early-stage, untreated non-small cell lung cancer patients. In raw reads, more than eight appearances on average were recorded for each unique TCR and UMI combination.

Time point here: blood at routine non-recurrence follow-up after resection. Unsorted whole RNA from tumor, nontumor lung or frozen PBMC underwent sequencing. Every TCR cDNA molecule bore its own unique molecular identifier. TCRdb passed the 5' RACE reads through MiXCR, listing each CDR3 protein once. The sample records more than 95,000 distinct CDR3 sequences, 12% being singletons. This clonotype was picked up a small number of times. This CDR3 is 14 amino acids long. Germline V gene data show CDR1 as DFQATT and CDR2 as SNEGSKA (reference sequence). V lost 6 bases and J lost 6; bases outside the gene matches: 9.

Sequencing used PBMCs, obtained at follow-up. The source of this sequence is a male donor with early-stage non-small cell lung cancer. The chain employs TRBV20-1 and TRBJ2-3; 10 bases align to TRBD1. The CDR3 spells CSALDRGKGDTQYF. The CDR3 DNA reads TGCAGTGCCCTGGACAGGGGGAAGGGGGATACGCAGTATTTT.